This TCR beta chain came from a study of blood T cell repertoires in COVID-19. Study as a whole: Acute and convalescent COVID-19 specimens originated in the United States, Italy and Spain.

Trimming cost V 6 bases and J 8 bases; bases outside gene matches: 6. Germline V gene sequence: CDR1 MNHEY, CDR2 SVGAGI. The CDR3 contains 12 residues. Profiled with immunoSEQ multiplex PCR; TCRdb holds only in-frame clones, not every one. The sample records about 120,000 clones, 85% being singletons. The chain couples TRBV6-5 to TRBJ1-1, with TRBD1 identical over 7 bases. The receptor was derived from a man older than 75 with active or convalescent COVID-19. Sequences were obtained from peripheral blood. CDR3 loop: CASSENRGEAFF. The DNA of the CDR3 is TGTGCCAGCAGCGAGAACAGGGGAGAAGCTTTCTTT.